The sequence of this T cell receptor beta chain was determined in a study of T cell responses to AZD1222 COVID-19 vaccine. Study at large: Doses given second, at about 4 or about 12 weeks, were pooled.

Study-level results: Possibly, clonal diversity was underestimated; donors were largely white British and included more females.

Measured with immunoSEQ multiplex PCR; TCRdb has only the in-frame clones, and not every one. The sample comprises 90,000 to 150,000 clones, about 89% of which are singletons, and approximately 5.9% rests with the top ten. Worth noting for this clone: Its antigen is as yet unknown.

This clonotype originated in an adult in good health. The specimen comprised peripheral blood, sampled on day 0 of AZD1222 vaccination.

The CDR3 coding sequence is TGTGCCAGCGGGTTCAGGGGCGGGAATCAGCCCCAGCATTTT. Protein product: CASGFRGGNQPQHF. The V and J genes are TRBV6-5 and TRBJ1-5; D possibly corresponds to TRBD1 (6 bases). This CDR3 contains 14 residues. V was pared by 8 bases and J by 4 bases, with 15 bases between. CDR1 MNHEY and CDR2 SVGAGI come from the germline V gene.